One and the same sample provided the 24 T cell receptor beta chains below, sequenced in a study of cytomegalovirus exposure and HLA in healthy donors. The PCR ran on 60 Vbeta and 13 Jbeta primers. Clones were read by immunoSEQ multiplex PCR, and TCRdb kept only the in-frame ones, dropping some. The sample lists approximately 190,000 clones; approximately 78% were seen once. The sequenced sample consisted of PBMCs. These receptors all come from a woman aged 18 to 35 in good health and CMV-seronegative.

The chain joins TRBV29-1 to TRBJ2-1; D might be TRBD2 (5 bases). This CDR3 region has 15 residues. V dropped 3 bases and J dropped 7 bases, with 19 bases sitting between them. Germline CDR1 is SQVTM and CDR2 is ANQGSEA. Written as DNA, the CDR3 is TGCAGCGTTGATGGGAGCGGTTCCCGTGGTAATGAGCAGTTCTTC. It encodes CSVDGSGSRGNEQFF.

The chain joins TRBV18 to TRBJ1-2; D remains unclear. With 4 bases removed from V and 2 bases from J, the gap between germline ends came to 8 bases. The CDR3 length is 13 residues. Germline V gene data show CDR1 as KGHSH and CDR2 as LQKENI. CDR3 sequence (DNA): TGTGCCAGCTCACAGGAGCAAAACTATGGCTACACCTTC. Translating it yields CASSQEQNYGYTF. The full variable domain, rest sourced from reference TRBV18 and TRBJ1-2, is NAGVMQNPRHLVRRRGQEARLRCSPMKGHSHVYWYRQLPEEGLKFMVYLQKENIIDESGMPKERFSAEFPKEGPSILRIQQVVRGDSAAYFCASSQEQNYGYTFGSGTRLTVV.

V is TRBV19 and J is TRBJ2-2; a possible D gene is TRBD2 (5 bases). Looked up from germline, CDR1 is LNHDA and CDR2 is SQIVND (reference sequence). The CDR3 consists of 14 residues. With 2 bases removed from V and 6 bases from J, the gap between germline ends came to 10 bases. The CDR3 spells CASSISGFAGELFF. The CDR3 DNA is TGTGCCAGTAGTATATCGGGGTTTGCCGGGGAGCTGTTTTTT.

The chain joins TRBV15 to TRBJ1-2; 9 bases fit TRBD1. The CDR3 runs to 14 residues. Germline V gene lookup returns CDR1 LNHNV and CDR2 YYDKDF (reference sequence). V dropped 5 bases and J dropped 6; count of bases not matched to a gene: 7. The CDR3 coding sequence is TGTGCCACCAGCCGCCCCGGGACAGGGAATGGCTACACCTTC. The encoded protein is CATSRPGTGNGYTF.

The chain recombines TRBV6-1 with TRBJ2-7, with a tentative D call TRBD1 (6 bases). V shed 2 bases and J shed 6 bases, with 14 bases lying between them. The CDR3 is 14 residues long. Germline V gene lookup returns CDR1 MNHNS and CDR2 SASEGT. The CDR3, as DNA: TGTGCCAGCAGTGAAAATGAGGGACAAGCCGAGCAGTACTTC. Protein sequence: CASSENEGQAEQYF.

This chain joins TRBV28 and TRBJ2-5; weak D call: TRBD2 (5 bases). V lost 5 bases and J lost 7, with 23 bases in between. The CDR3 spans 16 residues. Germline V gene lookup returns CDR1 MDHEN and CDR2 SYDVKM. The CDR3 bases are TGTGCCAGCAGTACAGTACTAGGACTGTTCCTCGGGACCCAGTACTTC. Its translation: CASSTVLGLFLGTQYF.

V usage is TRBV6-1 and J usage is TRBJ1-2; no clear D gene. The V end lost 1 base, the J end lost 3 bases, and 6 bases lay between the germline ends. The germline gives CDR1 MNHNS, CDR2 SASEGT. This CDR3 comprises 13 residues. CDR3 loop: CASSEVPDYGYTF. The CDR3 DNA reads TGTGCCAGCAGTGAAGTCCCAGACTATGGCTACACCTTC.

The rearrangement joins TRBV4-1 to TRBJ2-7, with TRBD1 as a possible D gene (5 bases). CDR1 MGHRA and CDR2 YSYEKL come from the germline V gene. This CDR3 comprises 14 residues. The germline V and J ends were trimmed by 2 bases and 3 bases, with 11 bases remaining between them. The CDR3 nucleotides are TGCGCCAGCAGCCAACAAATCCAGGGCTACGAGCAGTACTTC. Residues: CASSQQIQGYEQYF.

V is TRBV2 and J is TRBJ2-7; TRBD1 might be the D (5 bases). This CDR3 contains 13 residues. V was pared by 4 bases and J by 5 bases, with 12 bases between. Germline V gene lookup returns CDR1 SNHLY and CDR2 FYNNEI. CDR3: CASSGDSFNEQYF. Written as DNA, the CDR3 is TGTGCCAGCAGTGGCGACAGTTTCAACGAGCAGTACTTC.

This clone was counted a few times. The rearrangement uses TRBV6-5 and TRBJ1-5; TRBD1 is a possible D gene (5 bases). This CDR3 has 15 amino acids. Germline CDR1 is MNHEY and CDR2 is SVGAGI. Between the trimmed V and J ends, which lost 0 bases and 3 bases, there was a span of 9 bases. The CDR3 region has the DNA TGTGCCAGCAGTTACTCCAGACAGACCAATCAGCCCCAGCATTTT. Translated, it gives CASSYSRQTNQPQHF.

The J gene is TRBJ1-2, the V gene TRBV10-3; the D gene is possibly TRBD1 (5 bases). Germline CDR1 reads ENHRY; CDR2 reads SYGVKD. Deletions cut 8 bases from V and 4 bases from J, with 14 bases between. The CDR3 length is 13 residues. The CDR3 loop is CAIRGEGSYGYTF. Written as DNA, the CDR3 is TGTGCCATCCGGGGGGAGGGCAGCTATGGCTACACCTTC.

This sequence joins TRBV30 and TRBJ2-7, with TRBD1 identical over 7 bases. The junction had 7 bases not matched to a gene; V was cut back by 3 bases and J by 5 bases. In germline, CDR1 is GTSNPN, CDR2 SVGIG (reference sequence). The CDR3 consists of 13 residues. In nucleotides, the CDR3 is TGTGCCTGGAGCCAGACAGGGTTCAACGAGCAGTACTTC. Protein: CAWSQTGFNEQYF.

This clone came up a few times. The V and J genes are TRBV6-5 and TRBJ2-7; TRBD2 is a possible D gene (5 bases). This CDR3 has 14 amino acids. V lost 4 bases and J 2 bases, leaving 12 bases between the germline ends. Germline V lookup: CDR1 MNHEY, CDR2 SVGAGI. As DNA, the CDR3 is TGTGCCAGCAGTTTAGCCGGGATTCCCTACGAGCAGTACTTC. It yields the protein CASSLAGIPYEQYF.

The table lists this clone with a few counts. CDR3 residues: CASSLGGSFQETQYF. DNA of the CDR3: TGTGCCAGCAGCTTAGGGGGCAGCTTCCAAGAGACCCAGTACTTC. The chain has TRBV7-9 and TRBJ2-5; maybe TRBD1 (5 bases). Deletions cut 1 base from V and 1 base from J, with 10 bases between. The CDR3 runs to 15 residues. The germline gives CDR1 SEHNR, CDR2 FQNEAQ (reference sequence).

The V call is TRBV19, the J call TRBJ2-5; possibly TRBD1 for D (5 bases). Trimming shortened V by 0 bases and J by 4 bases, and 12 bases separated the two germline ends. The CDR3 covers 15 residues. CDR1 LNHDA and CDR2 SQIVND come from the germline V gene (reference sequence). The CDR3 spells CASSIDLMQGETQYF. CDR3 nucleotide sequence: TGTGCCAGTAGTATAGATCTGATGCAGGGAGAGACCCAGTACTTC.

V and J are TRBV19 and TRBJ1-1; TRBD1 matches 7 bases. The CDR3 totals 14 residues. V trimming: 5 bases; J trimming: 1 base; junction bases outside the gene matches: 4. Germline V gene data show CDR1 as LNHDA and CDR2 as SQIVND (reference sequence). CDR3 sequence (DNA): TGTGCCAGTAGTCCCGGACAGGAGAACACTGAAGCTTTCTTT. This translates into CASSPGQENTEAFF.

The count of this clone is one. The CDR3 bases are TGTGCCAGCAGTGAAAGGGGGACCTCTAACTATGGCTACACCTTC. Its protein product is CASSERGTSNYGYTF. J is TRBJ1-2 and V is TRBV2; tentative D call: TRBD1 (6 bases). Germline CDR1 reads SNHLY; CDR2 reads FYNNEI. V shed 2 bases and J shed 0 bases, with 10 bases lying between them. The CDR3 sequence is 15 residues long.

This clone was detected only a few times. A junction end diverges from the germline sequence, so it may reflect a read error. The chain links TRBV18 to TRBJ1-1; no clear D gene. Germline V gene lookup returns CDR1 KGHSH and CDR2 LQKENI. This CDR3 is 12 amino acids long. The CDR3 DNA reads TGTGCCAGCTCACCACTGAACAGTGAAGCTTTCTTT. This sequence encodes CASSPLNSEAFF.

The CDR3 DNA follows: TGTGCCAGCAGTGAATATCTTTTGGGCGATGAGCAGTTCTTC. This translates into CASSEYLLGDEQFF. V usage is TRBV25-1 and J usage is TRBJ2-1; no firm D call. This CDR3 region has 14 residues. Germline CDR1 MGHDK, CDR2 SYGVNS. V was clipped by 0 bases and J by 8 bases, with 11 bases between them.

The chain employs TRBV2 and TRBJ2-7; D perhaps matches TRBD1 (5 bases). Germline values: CDR1 SNHLY, CDR2 FYNNEI. V was cut by 0 bases and J by 2 bases, with 5 bases left in between. This CDR3 region has 13 residues. CDR3 DNA sequence: TGTGCCAGCAGTGAAGCGACAGCCTACGAGCAGTACTTC. Translating it yields CASSEATAYEQYF. Combining the CDR3 with reference TRBV2 and TRBJ2-7 gives the whole variable domain EPEVTQTPSHQVTQMGQEVILRCVPISNHLYFYWYRQILGQKVEFLVSFYNNEISEKSEIFDDQFSVERPDGSNFTLKIRSTKLEDSAMYFCASSEATAYEQYFGPGTRLTVT.

This sequence joins TRBV29-1 and TRBJ1-3; 8 bases align to TRBD1. V shed 7 bases, J shed 7 bases, and the junction held 3 bases outside the gene matches. In germline, CDR1 is SQVTM, CDR2 ANQGSEA. The CDR3 runs to 11 residues. The DNA of the CDR3 is TGCAGCGCGACAGGGGCCAACACCATATATTTT. Protein sequence: CSATGANTIYF.

The chain uses TRBV13 and TRBJ1-2; possibly TRBD1 for D (6 bases). The CDR3 runs to 13 residues. The germline V and J ends were trimmed by 6 bases and 3 bases, with 11 bases remaining between them. Germline CDR1 is PRHDT and CDR2 is FYEKMQ (reference sequence). The CDR3 protein is CASSSQGDYGYTF. CDR3 sequence (DNA): TGTGCCAGCAGTTCACAGGGAGACTATGGCTACACCTTC.

The gene calls are TRBV27 and TRBJ2-1, with TRBD2 matching over 12 bases. J lost 7 bases, V lost 2 bases, and 3 bases had no gene match. Germline V gene sequence: CDR1 MNHEY, CDR2 SMNVEV (reference sequence). The length of the CDR3 is 15 residues. CDR3 amino acids: CASSLPSGGGNEQFF. CDR3 coding DNA: TGTGCCAGCAGTTTACCTAGCGGGGGGGGGAATGAGCAGTTCTTC.

The rearrangement uses TRBV5-4 and TRBJ1-5, with 7 positions matching TRBD1. Germline loops: CDR1 SGHNT, CDR2 YYREEE (reference sequence). With 9 bases clipped from V and 4 bases from J, the junction kept 19 bases outside the gene matches. The CDR3 is made up of 17 amino acids. The CDR3 is CATPSRQGRSPNQPQHF. For the CDR3, the DNA is TGTGCCACCCCGAGCCGACAGGGTAGATCTCCTAATCAGCCCCAGCATTTT.